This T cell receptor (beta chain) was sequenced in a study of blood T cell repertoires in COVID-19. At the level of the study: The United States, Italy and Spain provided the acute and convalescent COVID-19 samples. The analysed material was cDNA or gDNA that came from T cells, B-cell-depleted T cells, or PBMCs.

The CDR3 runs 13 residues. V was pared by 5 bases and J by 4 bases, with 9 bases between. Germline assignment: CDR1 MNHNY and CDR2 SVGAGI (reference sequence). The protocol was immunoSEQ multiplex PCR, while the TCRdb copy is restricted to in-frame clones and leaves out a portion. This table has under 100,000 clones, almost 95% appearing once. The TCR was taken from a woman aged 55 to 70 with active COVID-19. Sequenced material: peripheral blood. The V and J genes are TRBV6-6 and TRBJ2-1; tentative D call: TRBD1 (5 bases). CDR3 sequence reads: CASSLDRYNEQFF. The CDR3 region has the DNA TGTGCCAGCAGTCTCGACAGATACAATGAGCAGTTCTTC.